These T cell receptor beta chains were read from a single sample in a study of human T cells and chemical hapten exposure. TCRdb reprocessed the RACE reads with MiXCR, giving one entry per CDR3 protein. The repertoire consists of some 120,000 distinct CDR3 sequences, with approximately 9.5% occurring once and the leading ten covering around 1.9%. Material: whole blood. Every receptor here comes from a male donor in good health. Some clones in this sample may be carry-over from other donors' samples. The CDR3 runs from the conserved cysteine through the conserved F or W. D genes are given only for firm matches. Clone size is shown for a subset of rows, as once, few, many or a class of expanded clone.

DNA: TGTGCCAGCAGTTCCGATCGGGGGAGCGATACCTACGAGCAGTACTTC
CDR3: CASSSDRGSDTYEQYF
size: few
J: TRBJ2-7
V: TRBV12-3/TRBV12-4
D: .

DNA: TGTGCCAGCAGTTCACAGACGACCGGGGAGCTGTTTTTT
CDR3: CASSSQTTGELFF
size: few
J: TRBJ2-2
V: TRBV12-3/TRBV12-4
D: .

DNA: TGTGCCAGCGGAGCAGGGACAAATGAAAAACTGTTTTTT
CDR3: CASGAGTNEKLFF
size: .
J: TRBJ1-4
V: TRBV7-9
D: .

DNA: TGTGCCAGCAGCTTAGGGGGAGGGGTCCAAGAGACCCAGTACTTC
CDR3: CASSLGGGVQETQYF
size: few
J: TRBJ2-5
V: TRBV7-7
D: TRBD2

DNA: TGCAGTGCTAGCATTAGCGGGAGGGATGGGGAGCAGTTCTTC
CDR3: CSASISGRDGEQFF
size: .
J: TRBJ2-1
V: TRBV20-1
D: TRBD2

DNA: TGCAGCGTCGCAAGTAGGCTGTTGAACACTGAAGCTTTCTTT
CDR3: CSVASRLLNTEAFF
size: .
J: TRBJ1-1
V: TRBV29-1
D: .

DNA: TGCGCCAGCAGCTTGGAAATTGGGGTCCAATTGGATGGCTACACCTTC
CDR3: CASSLEIGVQLDGYTF
size: few
J: TRBJ1-2
V: TRBV5-1
D: .

DNA: TGTGCCAGCAGTACAATCAGTACCCCTTCCTACAATGAGCAGTTCTTC
CDR3: CASSTISTPSYNEQFF
size: few
J: TRBJ2-1
V: TRBV12-3/TRBV12-4
D: .

DNA: TGCGCCAGCAGCTTGTTTGGGGGGGAGACTACTCTCTCGGGAAACACCATATATTTT
CDR3: CASSLFGGETTLSGNTIYF
size: few
J: TRBJ1-3
V: TRBV5-1
D: .

DNA: TGTGCCAGCAGTTACTTCCCGGGACTAGCGGGGGGAAGCTCCTACAATGAGCAGTTCTTC
CDR3: CASSYFPGLAGGSSYNEQFF
size: few
J: TRBJ2-1
V: TRBV6-5
D: TRBD2

DNA: TGTGCCAGCAGCCACGACGGGGCCAATGAGCAGTTCTTC
CDR3: CASSHDGANEQFF
size: .
J: TRBJ2-1
V: TRBV3-1
D: .

DNA: TGTGCCAGCAGTTTACGAGCGGGGGGCGGGTACGAGCAGTACTTC
CDR3: CASSLRAGGGYEQYF
size: .
J: TRBJ2-7
V: TRBV12-3/TRBV12-4
D: TRBD2

DNA: TGTGCCAGCAGCGGGGACAGGGGTGTGGACAATGAGCAGTTCTTC
CDR3: CASSGDRGVDNEQFF
size: .
J: TRBJ2-1
V: TRBV9
D: TRBD1

DNA: TGTGCCAGCAGCCCCCGGGCCGGGCACGAGCAGTACTTC
CDR3: CASSPRAGHEQYF
size: few
J: TRBJ2-7
V: TRBV7-8
D: .

DNA: TGTGCCAGCAGTTTAGGCGGGAGGGCCCCTAATGAGCAGTTCTTC
CDR3: CASSLGGRAPNEQFF
size: .
J: TRBJ2-1
V: TRBV27
D: TRBD2

DNA: TGCAGTGCTCGTCCCATGGCTAACTATGGCTACACCTTC
CDR3: CSARPMANYGYTF
size: few
J: TRBJ1-2
V: TRBV20-1
D: .

DNA: TGTGCCAGCAGCCCTGGGGCGGCGACTTTCTTT
CDR3: CASSPGAATFF
size: few
J: TRBJ1-1
V: TRBV12-3/TRBV12-4
D: .

DNA: TGCAGTGCCCCCGTGGAGGGGGCTAATTCACCCCTCCACTTT
CDR3: CSAPVEGANSPLHF
size: few
J: TRBJ1-6
V: TRBV20-1
D: TRBD1

DNA: TGCAGTGCTAGGGCCCCCGGTGGTAGCCGCTATGAGCAGTTCTTC
CDR3: CSARAPGGSRYEQFF
size: .
J: TRBJ2-1
V: TRBV20-1
D: .

DNA: TGTGCCAGCAGCCTGACTGGGACAGGGGCTCGTCAGCCCCAGCATTTT
CDR3: CASSLTGTGARQPQHF
size: many
J: TRBJ1-5
V: TRBV5-5
D: TRBD1

DNA: TGTGCCAGCAGCTTAGCGGGACAGCTTGGCACAGATACGCAGTATTTT
CDR3: CASSLAGQLGTDTQYF
size: .
J: TRBJ2-3
V: TRBV7-2
D: TRBD1

DNA: TGTGCCAGCAGGCTTAGCACAGATACGCAGTATTTT
CDR3: CASRLSTDTQYF
size: few
J: TRBJ2-3
V: TRBV12-3/TRBV12-4
D: .

DNA: TGTGCCAGTAGCCAGGGGATGGACTACGAGCAGTACTTC
CDR3: CASSQGMDYEQYF
size: .
J: TRBJ2-7
V: TRBV19
D: .

DNA: TGTGCCAGCAGTTACTCTGGGGTTGGCGAGCAGTACTTC
CDR3: CASSYSGVGEQYF
size: .
J: TRBJ2-7
V: TRBV6-5
D: .

DNA: TGCAGTGCTAGAGGGATCCAGGGAAAACTGTTTTTT
CDR3: CSARGIQGKLFF
size: .
J: TRBJ1-4
V: TRBV20-1
D: .

DNA: TGCAGTGCCCGACTCCGTCCCTCCACAGATACGCAGTATTTT
CDR3: CSARLRPSTDTQYF
size: .
J: TRBJ2-3
V: TRBV20-1
D: .

DNA: TGTGCCAGCAGCAAAAGGACCCCCGGGACTAGTTTAGCCAATGAGCAGTTCTTC
CDR3: CASSKRTPGTSLANEQFF
size: few
J: TRBJ2-1
V: TRBV13
D: TRBD2

DNA: TGCAGCGTTGAGACTGGACAGGGGGCCAGCGGCGAGCAGTACTTC
CDR3: CSVETGQGASGEQYF
size: .
J: TRBJ2-7
V: TRBV29-1
D: TRBD1

DNA: TGTGCCAGCAGTGAAGCGCAGGTCCCGCGGGACACTGAAGCTTTCTTT
CDR3: CASSEAQVPRDTEAFF
size: .
J: TRBJ1-1
V: TRBV6-1
D: .

DNA: TGTGCCAGCAGTTGGCTAGCGGGGGGCTACGAGCAGTACTTC
CDR3: CASSWLAGGYEQYF
size: few
J: TRBJ2-7
V: TRBV12-3/TRBV12-4
D: TRBD2

DNA: TGTGCCAGCAGTTACGGGACAGGCGGCTACACCTTC
CDR3: CASSYGTGGYTF
size: .
J: TRBJ1-2
V: TRBV6-2/TRBV6-3
D: TRBD1

DNA: TGCGCCAGCAGCCCTGGGGGCCAGAGTCCATGGTTCTTC
CDR3: CASSPGGQSPWFF
size: .
J: TRBJ2-1
V: TRBV5-1
D: .

DNA: TGTGCCAGCAGCTTGGAGGGTAGGGTATTCGACGAGCAGTACTTC
CDR3: CASSLEGRVFDEQYF
size: .
J: TRBJ2-7
V: TRBV5-5
D: .

DNA: TGTGCCAGCAGCTCCGACAGGTCCTACGAGCAGTACTTC
CDR3: CASSSDRSYEQYF
size: .
J: TRBJ2-7
V: TRBV7-2
D: .

DNA: TGTGCCAGCAGCCAAGGGAATACGCAGTATTTT
CDR3: CASSQGNTQYF
size: many
J: TRBJ2-3
V: TRBV14
D: .

DNA: TGTGCCACCAGTGTGGGCACAGGGGGACCGTACACCTTC
CDR3: CATSVGTGGPYTF
size: few
J: TRBJ1-2
V: TRBV24-1
D: TRBD1

DNA: TGTGCCAGCAGCTTGGGGGGTACCTACAATGTGCAGTTCTTC
CDR3: CASSLGGTYNVQFF
size: .
J: TRBJ2-1
V: TRBV5-4
D: .

DNA: TGCGCCAGCAGCTTGGGTCCGGGACAGGGTACTACTCGCAATCAGCCCCAGCATTTT
CDR3: CASSLGPGQGTTRNQPQHF
size: .
J: TRBJ1-5
V: TRBV5-1
D: TRBD1

DNA: TGCAGTGCCAGTGGACTAGCGGGAGGGCCCTACGAGCAGTACTTC
CDR3: CSASGLAGGPYEQYF
size: few
J: TRBJ2-7
V: TRBV20-1
D: TRBD2

DNA: TGTGCCAGCAGTTTCCCCGGACCTGGAAACACCATATATTTT
CDR3: CASSFPGPGNTIYF
size: .
J: TRBJ1-3
V: TRBV12-3/TRBV12-4
D: .

DNA: TGTGCCAGCAGAAGAATCTGGGGCACTGAAGCTTTCTTT
CDR3: CASRRIWGTEAFF
size: .
J: TRBJ1-1
V: TRBV6-2/TRBV6-3
D: .

DNA: TGTGCCAGCAGCCATCACAGGAACACCGGGGAGCTGTTTTTT
CDR3: CASSHHRNTGELFF
size: few
J: TRBJ2-2
V: TRBV14
D: .

DNA: TGTGCCAGCAAACTAGCGGGACGCCACGGGGAGCTGTTTTTT
CDR3: CASKLAGRHGELFF
size: .
J: TRBJ2-2
V: TRBV12-3/TRBV12-4
D: TRBD2

DNA: TGTGCCAGCAGTTATCCTACGGCTAGCGGGAGGCAGTACAATGAGCAGTTCTTC
CDR3: CASSYPTASGRQYNEQFF
size: .
J: TRBJ2-1
V: TRBV6-2/TRBV6-3
D: TRBD2

DNA: TGTGCCAGCATGGGGTCCGGGACAGTCATCTCCGGGGAGCTGTTTTTT
CDR3: CASMGSGTVISGELFF
size: few
J: TRBJ2-2
V: TRBV2
D: TRBD1

DNA: TGCAGCGCAGGACAGGATGCCTACGAGCAGTACTTC
CDR3: CSAGQDAYEQYF
size: few
J: TRBJ2-7
V: TRBV29-1
D: TRBD1

DNA: TGCGCCCTAGGGACAGGGAACACCGGGGAGCTGTTTTTT
CDR3: CALGTGNTGELFF
size: few
J: TRBJ2-2
V: TRBV19
D: TRBD1

DNA: TGTGCCATCAGGGGGACAGGGGTCTACAATGAGCAGTTCTTC
CDR3: CAIRGTGVYNEQFF
size: many
J: TRBJ2-1
V: TRBV10-3
D: TRBD1

DNA: TGTGCCAGCAGCCAAGATCGATGGAGGGAAATATCCTCCTACAATGAGCAGTTCTTC
CDR3: CASSQDRWREISSYNEQFF
size: .
J: TRBJ2-1
V: TRBV3-1
D: .

DNA: TGTGCCAGTAGTATAATTTTGGAGGAGACCCAGTACTTC
CDR3: CASSIILEETQYF
size: .
J: TRBJ2-5
V: TRBV19
D: .

DNA: TGTGCCAGCAGTCGGACTAGCGGAGGAGATACGCAGTATTTT
CDR3: CASSRTSGGDTQYF
size: few
J: TRBJ2-3
V: TRBV7-9
D: TRBD2

DNA: TGCGCCAGCAGCGCCGGGACAGGGACATTGAACACTGAAGCTTTCTTT
CDR3: CASSAGTGTLNTEAFF
size: few
J: TRBJ1-1
V: TRBV5-1
D: TRBD1

DNA: TGTGCCAGCAGCCAAGACCGCGCCAGGCCTAAGGCGTGCGAAGCTTTCTTT
CDR3: CASSQDRARPKACEAFF
size: many
J: TRBJ1-1
V: TRBV4-2
D: .

DNA: TGTGCCAGCAGTTTAGGCAGGGCCACTGAAGCTTTCTTT
CDR3: CASSLGRATEAFF
size: few
J: TRBJ1-1
V: TRBV12-3/TRBV12-4
D: .

DNA: TGCAGTGCTCCTCCTTCGTCTAGCGACACAGATACGCAGTATTTT
CDR3: CSAPPSSSDTDTQYF
size: few
J: TRBJ2-3
V: TRBV20-1
D: .